Presented here are 10 T cell receptor beta chains from one specimen sequenced in a study of EBV T-cell therapy then PD-1 blockade in nasopharyngeal carcinoma. Sample treatment: AdE1-LMPpoly-expanded autologous EBV-specific T-cell therapy followed by anti-PD-1 nivolumab. These TCRs' antigens remain unknown. This table comes from immunoSEQ multiplex PCR, and its TCRdb copy is limited to in-frame clones, with some not included. The repertoire holds under 25,000 clones, with approximately 81% as singletons. The specimen was CD8+ T cells from blood, collected at approximately day 30 from a patient whose treatment included autologous EBV-specific T cells and nivolumab. Every receptor here comes from a middle-aged man with nasopharyngeal carcinoma.

The V call is TRBV5-8, the J call TRBJ1-4, with D maybe TRBD1 (6 bases). Trimming took off 4 bases at V and 7 bases at J, with 14 bases between the two ends. Germline CDR1 reads SGHTS; CDR2 reads YDEGEE. The CDR3 is made up of 14 amino acids. As DNA, the CDR3 is TGTGCCAGCAGCCGCGTGGGGGGCATTGAAAAACTGTTTTTT. It translates to CASSRVGGIEKLFF.

V and J are TRBV3-1 (or the pseudogene TRBV3-2) and TRBJ1-5; 8 positions match TRBD1. This CDR3 has 18 amino acids. Germline trimming cut 0 bases from V and 0 bases from J; bases unmatched to any gene: 7. The germline gives CDR1 LGHDT, CDR2 YNNKEL (reference sequence). The CDR3 DNA sequence: TGTGCCAGCAGCCAAGACGGGACAGGCGCCTATAGCAATCAGCCCCAGCATTTT. It encodes CASSQDGTGAYSNQPQHF.

The rearrangement joins TRBV4-3 to TRBJ2-5; D assignment may be TRBD1 or TRBD2 (5 bases each). Germline V gene lookup returns CDR1 LGHNA and CDR2 YSLEER. The V end lost 2 bases, the J end lost 0 bases, and 13 bases lay between the germline ends. The CDR3 has 16 residues. The DNA of the CDR3 is TGCGCCAGCAGCCAAACCGAGGGGTCCTACCAAGAGACCCAGTACTTC. Protein sequence: CASSQTEGSYQETQYF.

Written as DNA, the CDR3 is TGCGCCAGCAGCCAAGAGGAGGGGTACAATGAGCAGTTCTTC. Its protein product is CASSQEEGYNEQFF. The chain employs TRBV4-3 and TRBJ2-1; tentatively, D is TRBD2 (6 bases). Per the germline V gene, CDR1 is LGHNA and CDR2 is YSLEER. The CDR3 sequence is 14 residues long. V gave up 0 bases and J gave up 4 bases, with 7 bases separating them.

This sequence joins TRBV6-4 and TRBJ2-6; D perhaps matches TRBD2 (6 bases). V was pared by 3 bases and J by 2 bases, with 8 bases between. The CDR3 is made up of 15 amino acids. CDR1 is MRHNA and CDR2 is SNTAGT in the germline V gene. This CDR3 reads CASSDGGTGANVLTF. DNA of the CDR3: TGTGCCAGCAGTGATGGGGGGACTGGGGCCAACGTCCTGACTTTC.

CDR3 protein: CASSMIPGAYEQYF. The CDR3 DNA reads as TGTGCCAGTAGTATGATACCGGGAGCCTACGAGCAGTACTTC. The chain recombines TRBV19 with TRBJ2-7; TRBD2 might be the D (6 bases). The germline gives CDR1 LNHDA, CDR2 SQIVND (reference sequence). The CDR3 consists of 14 residues. The germline V and J ends were trimmed by 3 bases and 2 bases, with 11 bases remaining between them.

The chain couples TRBV6-2 or TRBV6-3 to TRBJ2-7; D is unresolved. In germline, CDR1 is MNHEY, CDR2 SVGEGT. Trimming removed 4 bases from V and 3 bases from J, with 4 bases in between. This CDR3 has 11 amino acids. CDR3 nucleotides: TGTGCCAGCAGTTCCAACTACGAGCAGTACTTC. The encoded protein is CASSSNYEQYF.

V and J are TRBV6-5 and TRBJ2-3, with 7 nucleotides matching TRBD1. CDR1 is MNHEY and CDR2 is SVGAGI in the germline V gene. Unmatched junction bases numbered 6, after V lost 6 bases and J lost 0 bases. The CDR3 extends over 15 amino acids. Here the CDR3 DNA reads TGTGCCAGCAGGGCCGGGACAGCTAGCACAGATACGCAGTATTTT. This encodes CASRAGTASTDTQYF.

The chain uses TRBV6-4 and TRBJ2-3; 8 nucleotides agree with TRBD2. Germline loops: CDR1 MRHNA, CDR2 SNTAGT. The CDR3 is 14 amino acids. With 3 bases clipped from V and 4 bases from J, the junction kept 3 bases outside the gene matches. The CDR3 DNA follows: TGTGCCAGCAGTGAGCGGGGGGCCGCAGATACGCAGTATTTT. Translating gives CASSERGAADTQYF.

The chain employs TRBV29-1 and TRBJ2-5; unclear D gene. The CDR3 spans 10 residues. CDR1 is SQVTM and CDR2 is ANQGSEA in the germline V gene. Trimming removed 5 bases at V and 5 bases at J, with 6 bases between. The CDR3 sequence: CSVHRETQYF. The CDR3 DNA is TGCAGCGTTCATCGGGAGACCCAGTACTTC. Looking up the rest from reference TRBV29-1 and TRBJ2-5 gives the full variable domain: SAVISQKPSRDICQRGTSLTIQCQVDSQVTMMFWYRQQPGQSLTLIATANQGSEATYESGFVIDKFPISRPNLTFSTLTVSNMSPEDSSIYLCSVHRETQYFGPGTRLLVL.